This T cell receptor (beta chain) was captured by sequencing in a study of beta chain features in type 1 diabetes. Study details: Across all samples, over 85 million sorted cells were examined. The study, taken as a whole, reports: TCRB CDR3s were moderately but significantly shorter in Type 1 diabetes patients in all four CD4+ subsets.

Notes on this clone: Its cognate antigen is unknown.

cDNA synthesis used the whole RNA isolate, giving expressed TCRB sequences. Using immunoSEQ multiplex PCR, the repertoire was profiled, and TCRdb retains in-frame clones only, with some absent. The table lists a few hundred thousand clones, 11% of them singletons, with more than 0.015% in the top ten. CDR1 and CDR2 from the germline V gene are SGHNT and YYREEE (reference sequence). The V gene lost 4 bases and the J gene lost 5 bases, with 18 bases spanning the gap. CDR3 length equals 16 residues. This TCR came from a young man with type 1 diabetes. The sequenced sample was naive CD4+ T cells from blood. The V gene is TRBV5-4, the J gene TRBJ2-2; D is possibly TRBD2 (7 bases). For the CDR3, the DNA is TGTGCCAGCAGCGGGAGGGGGGCCTTACGGACCGGGGAGCTGTTTTTT. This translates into CASSGRGALRTGELFF.